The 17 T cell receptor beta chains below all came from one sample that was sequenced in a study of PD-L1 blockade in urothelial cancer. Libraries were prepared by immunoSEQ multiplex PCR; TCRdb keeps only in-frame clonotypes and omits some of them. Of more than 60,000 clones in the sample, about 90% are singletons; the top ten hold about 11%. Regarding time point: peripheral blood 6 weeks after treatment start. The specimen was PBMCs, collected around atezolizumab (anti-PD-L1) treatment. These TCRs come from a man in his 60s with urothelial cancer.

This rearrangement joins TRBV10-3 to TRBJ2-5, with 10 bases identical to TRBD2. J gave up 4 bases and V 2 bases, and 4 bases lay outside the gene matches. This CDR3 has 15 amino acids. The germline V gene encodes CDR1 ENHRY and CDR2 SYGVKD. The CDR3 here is CAISEASGSAETQYF. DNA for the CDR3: TGTGCCATCAGTGAGGCTAGCGGGAGCGCAGAGACCCAGTACTTC.

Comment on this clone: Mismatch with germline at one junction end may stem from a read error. This chain's CDR3 is CASSLGSGFTDTQYF. DNA for the CDR3: TGTGCTAGCAGCTTAGGTAGCGGGTTCACAGATACGCAGTATTTT. The gene calls are TRBV7-7 and TRBJ2-3, with TRBD2 identical over 7 bases. Germline CDR1 is SSHAT and CDR2 is FNYEAQ (reference sequence). This CDR3 is built from 15 residues.

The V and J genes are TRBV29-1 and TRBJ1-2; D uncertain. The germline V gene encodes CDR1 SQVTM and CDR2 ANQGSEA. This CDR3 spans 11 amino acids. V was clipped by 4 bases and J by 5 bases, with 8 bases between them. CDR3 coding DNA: TGCAGCGTTGGGGCTGGGTATGGCTACACCTTC. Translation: CSVGAGYGYTF.

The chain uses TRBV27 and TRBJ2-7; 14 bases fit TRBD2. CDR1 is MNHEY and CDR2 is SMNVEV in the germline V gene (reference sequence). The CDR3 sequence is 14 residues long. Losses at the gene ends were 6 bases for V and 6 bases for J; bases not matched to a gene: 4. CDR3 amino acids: CASSRLAGGGEQYF. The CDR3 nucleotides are TGTGCCAGCAGCCGACTAGCGGGAGGGGGCGAGCAGTACTTC.

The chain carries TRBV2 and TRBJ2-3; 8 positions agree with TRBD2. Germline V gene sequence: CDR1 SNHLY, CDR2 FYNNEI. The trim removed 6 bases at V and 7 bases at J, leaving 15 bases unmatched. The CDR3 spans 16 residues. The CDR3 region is CASSVSGGGFGNTQYF. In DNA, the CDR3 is TGTGCCAGCAGCGTATCGGGAGGGGGATTCGGAAATACGCAGTATTTT. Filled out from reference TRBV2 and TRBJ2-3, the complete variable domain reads EPEVTQTPSHQVTQMGQEVILRCVPISNHLYFYWYRQILGQKVEFLVSFYNNEISEKSEIFDDQFSVERPDGSNFTLKIRSTKLEDSAMYFCASSVSGGGFGNTQYFGPGTRLTVL.

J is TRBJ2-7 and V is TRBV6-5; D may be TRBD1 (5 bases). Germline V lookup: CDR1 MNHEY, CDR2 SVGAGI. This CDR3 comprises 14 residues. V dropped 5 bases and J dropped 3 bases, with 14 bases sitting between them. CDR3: CASSVVIGVYEQYF. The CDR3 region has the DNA TGTGCCAGCAGTGTTGTAATAGGGGTCTACGAGCAGTACTTC.

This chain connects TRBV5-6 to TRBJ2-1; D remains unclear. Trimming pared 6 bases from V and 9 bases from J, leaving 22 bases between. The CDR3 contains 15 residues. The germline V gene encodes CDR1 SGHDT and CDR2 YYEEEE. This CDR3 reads CASTLSQQPYGEQFF. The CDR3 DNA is TGTGCCAGCACCCTATCCCAACAGCCCTACGGTGAGCAGTTCTTC.

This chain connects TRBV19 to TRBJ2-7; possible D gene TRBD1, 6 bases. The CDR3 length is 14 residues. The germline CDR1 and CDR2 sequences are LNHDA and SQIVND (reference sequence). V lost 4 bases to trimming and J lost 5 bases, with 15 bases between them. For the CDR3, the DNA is TGTGCCAGTAGTACCAGGGGATCTGTGGACGAGCAGTACTTC. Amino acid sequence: CASSTRGSVDEQYF.

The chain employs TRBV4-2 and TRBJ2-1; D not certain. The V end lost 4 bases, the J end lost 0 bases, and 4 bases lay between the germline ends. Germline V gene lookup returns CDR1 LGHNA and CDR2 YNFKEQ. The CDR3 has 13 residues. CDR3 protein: CASSRSSYNEQFF. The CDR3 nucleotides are TGTGCCAGCAGCCGCAGCTCCTACAATGAGCAGTTCTTC.

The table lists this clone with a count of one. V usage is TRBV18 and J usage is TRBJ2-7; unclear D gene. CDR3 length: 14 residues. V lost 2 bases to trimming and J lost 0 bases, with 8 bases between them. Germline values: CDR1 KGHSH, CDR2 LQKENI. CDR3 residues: CASSPSQVSYEQYF. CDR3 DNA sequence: TGTGCCAGCTCACCATCCCAGGTCTCCTACGAGCAGTACTTC. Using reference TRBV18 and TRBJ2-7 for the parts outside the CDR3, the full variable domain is NAGVMQNPRHLVRRRGQEARLRCSPMKGHSHVYWYRQLPEEGLKFMVYLQKENIIDESGMPKERFSAEFPKEGPSILRIQQVVRGDSAAYFCASSPSQVSYEQYFGPGTRLTVT.

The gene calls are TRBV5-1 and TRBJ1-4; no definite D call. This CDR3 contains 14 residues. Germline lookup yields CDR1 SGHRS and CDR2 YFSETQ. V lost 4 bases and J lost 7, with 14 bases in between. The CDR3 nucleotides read TGCGCCAGCAGCCCGGTGAGCCGGGGTGAAAAACTGTTTTTT. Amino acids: CASSPVSRGEKLFF.

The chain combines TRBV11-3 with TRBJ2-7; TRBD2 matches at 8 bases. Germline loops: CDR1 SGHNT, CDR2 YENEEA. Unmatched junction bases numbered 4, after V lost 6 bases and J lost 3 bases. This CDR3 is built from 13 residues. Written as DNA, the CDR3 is TGTGCCAGCAGTACCGGGGGGGACTACGAGCAGTACTTC. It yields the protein CASSTGGDYEQYF.

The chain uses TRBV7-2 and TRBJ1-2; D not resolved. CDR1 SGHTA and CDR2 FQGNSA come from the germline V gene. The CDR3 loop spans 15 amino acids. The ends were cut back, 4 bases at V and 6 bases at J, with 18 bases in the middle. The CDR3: CASSSTSGGWNGYTF. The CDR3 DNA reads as TGTGCCAGCAGCTCAACCTCGGGTGGGTGGAATGGCTACACCTTC.

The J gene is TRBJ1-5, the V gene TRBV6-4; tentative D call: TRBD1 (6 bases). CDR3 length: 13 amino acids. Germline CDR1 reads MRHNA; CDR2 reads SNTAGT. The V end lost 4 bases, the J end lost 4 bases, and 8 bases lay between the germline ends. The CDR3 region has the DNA TGTGCCAGCAGTGGACAGGCGAATCAGCCCCAGCATTTT. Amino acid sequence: CASSGQANQPQHF.

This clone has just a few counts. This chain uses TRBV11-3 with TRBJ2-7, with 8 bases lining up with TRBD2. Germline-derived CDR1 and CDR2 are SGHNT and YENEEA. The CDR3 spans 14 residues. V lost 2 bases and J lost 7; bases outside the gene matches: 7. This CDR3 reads CASSLSGGPREQYF. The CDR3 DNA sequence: TGTGCCAGCAGCTTAAGCGGGGGCCCACGGGAGCAGTACTTC.

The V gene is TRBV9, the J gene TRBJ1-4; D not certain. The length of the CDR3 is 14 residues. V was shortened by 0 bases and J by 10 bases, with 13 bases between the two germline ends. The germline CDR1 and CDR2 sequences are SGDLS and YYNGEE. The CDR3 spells CASSVVGGYGKLFF. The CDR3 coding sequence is TGTGCCAGCAGCGTAGTCGGAGGGTATGGAAAACTGTTTTTT.

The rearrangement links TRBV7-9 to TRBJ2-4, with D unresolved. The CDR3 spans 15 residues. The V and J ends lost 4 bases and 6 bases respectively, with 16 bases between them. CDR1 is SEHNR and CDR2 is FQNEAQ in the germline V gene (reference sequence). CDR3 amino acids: CASSSPMGRLNIQYF. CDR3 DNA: TGTGCCAGCAGCTCCCCCATGGGCCGTTTAAACATTCAGTACTTC.